The next 24 T cell receptor beta chains were all read from a single sample in a study of cytomegalovirus exposure and HLA in healthy donors. The PCR employed 60 Vbeta primers together with 13 Jbeta primers. The assay was immunoSEQ multiplex PCR, and TCRdb's table has in-frame clones only and misses some. Among some 140,000 clones listed, over 50% were seen once. The material sequenced was PBMCs. The receptors were gathered from a human donor in good health.

V is TRBV7-3 and J is TRBJ2-2, with a weak D call TRBD1 (5 bases). The CDR3 length is 14 residues. V shed 2 bases and J shed 1 base, with 5 bases lying between them. In germline, CDR1 is SGHTA, CDR2 FQGTGA. In nucleotides, the CDR3 is TGTGCCAGCAGCTTAGGACAGAACACCGGGGAGCTGTTTTTT. Its protein product is CASSLGQNTGELFF.

The rearrangement joins TRBV13 to TRBJ2-7; 9 bases match TRBD1. The J segment lost 6 bases and the V segment lost 5 bases, leaving 11 bases of the junction unmatched. Germline assignment: CDR1 PRHDT and CDR2 FYEKMQ (reference sequence). The CDR3 totals 15 residues. As DNA, the CDR3 is TGTGCCAGCAGCCCAACCGGGACAGGGCTGGGCGAGCAGTACTTC. The encoded protein is CASSPTGTGLGEQYF.

The chain is built from TRBV6-6 and TRBJ1-5; maybe TRBD1 (6 bases). The CDR3 totals 15 residues. Germline CDR1 is MNHNY and CDR2 is SVGAGI (reference sequence). Trimming took 0 bases from V and 6 from J, leaving 12 bases between them. CDR3 sequence: CASSYSNRVGQPQHF. The CDR3 bases are TGTGCCAGCAGTTACTCGAACAGGGTGGGTCAGCCCCAGCATTTT.

The V and J genes are TRBV7-3 and TRBJ2-3; D ambiguous. Germline V CDR1 and CDR2: SGHTA, FQGTGA. This CDR3 is built from 15 residues. Trimming removed 0 bases at V and 2 bases at J, with 9 bases between. CDR3 DNA: TGTGCCAGCAGCTTAACGTTCTCTCTCACAGATACGCAGTATTTT. Translating it yields CASSLTFSLTDTQYF. Together with reference TRBV7-3 and TRBJ2-3, the CDR3 gives the full variable domain: GAGVSQTPSNKVTEKGKYVELRCDPISGHTALYWYRQSLGQGPEFLIYFQGTGAADDSGLPNDRFFAVRPEGSVSTLKIQRTERGDSAVYLCASSLTFSLTDTQYFGPGTRLTVL.

The genes are TRBV6-1 and TRBJ2-4; D is uncertain. Germline V CDR1 and CDR2: MNHNS, SASEGT. CDR3 size: 12 residues. Trimming removed 6 bases at V and 9 bases at J, with 12 bases between. This chain's CDR3 is CASRASGGIQYF. The CDR3 region has the DNA TGTGCCAGCAGGGCCTCCGGCGGCATTCAGTACTTC.

The chain has TRBV11-3 and TRBJ1-2; maybe TRBD1 (6 bases). CDR3 size: 15 residues. Germline CDR1 and CDR2: SGHNT and YENEEA. V was shortened by 5 bases and J by 6 bases, with 19 bases between the two germline ends. The CDR3 DNA reads as TGTGCCAGCAGCCCCGACCCCGGGACACTCCATGGCTACACCTTC. Its translation: CASSPDPGTLHGYTF. The complete variable domain, with remaining parts taken from reference TRBV11-3 and TRBJ1-2, reads EAGVVQSPRYKIIEKKQPVAFWCNPISGHNTLYWYLQNLGQGPELLIRYENEEAVDDSQLPKDRFSAERLKGVDSTLKIQPAELGDSAVYLCASSPDPGTLHGYTFGSGTRLTVV.

V gene TRBV19 combines with J gene TRBJ2-3; 7 positions match TRBD2. V lost 6 bases and J lost 3; bases outside the gene matches: 9. Germline values: CDR1 LNHDA, CDR2 SQIVND (reference sequence). The CDR3 has 15 residues. CDR3 bases: TGTGCCAGTAGCAAGCTAGCGGCCCCGACAGATACGCAGTATTTT. Protein sequence: CASSKLAAPTDTQYF.

The chain carries TRBV6-1 and TRBJ1-5, with D possibly TRBD1 on 5 matching bases. This CDR3 has 15 residues. V was clipped by 3 bases and J by 4 bases, with 13 bases between them. Per the germline V gene, CDR1 is MNHNS and CDR2 is SASEGT. The CDR3 bases are TGTGCCAGCAGTGATGTTGGGGCAGGGAATCAGCCCCAGCATTTT. This codes for CASSDVGAGNQPQHF.

V is TRBV6-6 and J is TRBJ1-5, with D maybe TRBD1 (5 bases). The CDR3 loop spans 13 amino acids. CDR1 is MNHNY and CDR2 is SVGAGI in the germline V gene (reference sequence). With 10 bases removed from V and 4 bases from J, the gap between germline ends came to 14 bases. CDR3 amino acids: CATRAGPNQPQHF. Written as DNA, the CDR3 is TGTGCCACCCGGGCGGGGCCAAATCAGCCCCAGCATTTT.

This clone was seen a few times. The rearrangement uses TRBV7-2 and TRBJ1-5; 9 bases align to TRBD1. CDR3 size: 15 residues. Germline loops: CDR1 SGHTA, CDR2 FQGNSA. With 5 bases clipped from V and 5 bases from J, the junction kept 7 bases outside the gene matches. The chain's CDR3 is CASSKAGTGHQPQHF. The DNA of the CDR3 is TGTGCCAGCAGCAAGGCCGGGACAGGGCATCAGCCCCAGCATTTT.

The rearrangement uses TRBV27 and TRBJ2-7, with TRBD2 identical over 11 bases. V lost 3 bases to trimming and J lost 0 bases; unmatched junction nucleotides: 1. The CDR3 runs 15 residues. Germline loops: CDR1 MNHEY, CDR2 SMNVEV (reference sequence). As DNA, the CDR3 is TGTGCCAGCAGTTTCGGGACTAGCGGCTCCTACGAGCAGTACTTC. Translating gives CASSFGTSGSYEQYF.

J is TRBJ2-3 and V is TRBV5-8; 9 bases map to TRBD2. The V segment lost 4 bases and the J segment 6 bases; nucleotides outside the gene matches: 9. Looked up from germline, CDR1 is SGHTS and CDR2 is YDEGEE. The CDR3 loop spans 15 amino acids. CDR3 DNA: TGTGCCAGCAGCGTGAGGACTAGCGTCTTGGATACGCAGTATTTT. Protein: CASSVRTSVLDTQYF.

The V call is TRBV7-9, the J call TRBJ2-2; 8 bases line up with TRBD2. The germline gives CDR1 SEHNR, CDR2 FQNEAQ (reference sequence). The CDR3 spans 16 residues. J gave up 1 base and V 3 bases, and 4 bases lay outside the gene matches. Here the CDR3 DNA reads TGTGCCAGCAGCTTTCTGACTAGCGAGAACACCGGGGAGCTGTTTTTT. Amino acids: CASSFLTSENTGELFF.

The chain combines TRBV28 with TRBJ1-1, with D maybe TRBD1 (6 bases). V lost 4 bases to trimming and J lost 7 bases, with 19 bases between them. This CDR3 spans 15 amino acids. From germline, CDR1 is MDHEN and CDR2 SYDVKM. The CDR3 here is CASSSLAGGAGEAFF. The CDR3 nucleotides read TGTGCCAGCAGTTCCCTCGCGGGGGGCGCGGGTGAAGCTTTCTTT.

This chain uses TRBV2 with TRBJ1-2; tentative D call: TRBD1 (5 bases). V shed 2 bases and J shed 0 bases, with 16 bases lying between them. The CDR3 totals 17 residues. Germline V gene sequence: CDR1 SNHLY, CDR2 FYNNEI. CDR3 region: CASSESGTGDTNYGYTF. Written as DNA, the CDR3 is TGTGCCAGCAGTGAAAGTGGAACAGGAGATACTAACTATGGCTACACCTTC. The full variable domain, with the rest looked up from reference TRBV2 and TRBJ1-2, is EPEVTQTPSHQVTQMGQEVILRCVPISNHLYFYWYRQILGQKVEFLVSFYNNEISEKSEIFDDQFSVERPDGSNFTLKIRSTKLEDSAMYFCASSESGTGDTNYGYTFGSGTRLTVV.

The chain links TRBV5-1 to TRBJ2-2, with 7 positions matching TRBD1. The CDR3 is 15 amino acids. Trimming cost V 3 bases and J 5 bases; bases outside gene matches: 7. CDR1 and CDR2 from the germline V gene are SGHRS and YFSETQ. The CDR3 coding sequence is TGCGCCAGCAGCTCGACAGGGTTTGGGACCGGGGAGCTGTTTTTT. Translating it yields CASSSTGFGTGELFF.

The chain's CDR3 is CASSLGTGVYNEQFF. The CDR3 DNA is TGTGCCAGCAGCCTCGGGACAGGAGTATACAATGAGCAGTTCTTC. V usage is TRBV14 and J usage is TRBJ2-1, with 8 positions matching TRBD1. The length of the CDR3 is 15 residues. The germline V gene encodes CDR1 SGHDN and CDR2 FVKESK. J lost 4 bases, V lost 4 bases, and 6 bases had no gene match.

The V and J genes are TRBV29-1 and TRBJ2-1; D perhaps matches TRBD2 (5 bases). The germline V gene encodes CDR1 SQVTM and CDR2 ANQGSEA. With 7 bases removed from V and 2 bases from J, the gap between germline ends came to 12 bases. CDR3 length: 13 residues. The CDR3 spells CSGGRMTYNEQFF. The CDR3 coding sequence is TGCAGCGGCGGGCGGATGACCTACAATGAGCAGTTCTTC.

Here the CDR3 reads CASSLSGQFQETQYF. CDR3 nucleotide sequence: TGTGCCAGCAGCTTGTCCGGACAGTTCCAAGAGACCCAGTACTTC. This sequence joins TRBV28 and TRBJ2-5; D possibly corresponds to TRBD1 (6 bases). Trimming removed 6 bases from V and 1 base from J, with 15 bases in between. The germline CDR1 and CDR2 sequences are MDHEN and SYDVKM. The CDR3 runs 15 residues.

J is TRBJ2-1 and V is TRBV5-1; 7 nucleotides agree with TRBD1. With 7 bases clipped from V and 5 bases from J, the junction kept 9 bases outside the gene matches. This CDR3 spans 14 amino acids. CDR1 is SGHRS, CDR2 YFSETQ, per germline. The CDR3 nucleotides read TGCGCCAGCGGCTGCGACAGGGCGAACAATGAGCAGTTCTTC. Translation gives CASGCDRANNEQFF.

The chain combines TRBV18 with TRBJ1-1; 8 bases line up with TRBD1. The germline V gene has CDR1 KGHSH and CDR2 LQKENI. This CDR3 has 15 residues. The V gene end was trimmed by 3 bases and the J gene end by 2 bases; junction bases not matched to a gene: 5. CDR3 sequence reads: CASSPRTGPNTEAFF. CDR3 DNA: TGTGCCAGCTCACCCAGGACAGGGCCAAACACTGAAGCTTTCTTT. Full variable domain (missing parts from reference TRBV18 and TRBJ1-1): NAGVMQNPRHLVRRRGQEARLRCSPMKGHSHVYWYRQLPEEGLKFMVYLQKENIIDESGMPKERFSAEFPKEGPSILRIQQVVRGDSAAYFCASSPRTGPNTEAFFGQGTRLTVV.

This clone was counted a few times. This chain connects TRBV5-6 to TRBJ2-7; 9 bases are a match to TRBD2. V shed 1 base and J 4 bases; nucleotides not matched to a gene: 6. The V gene's germline CDR1 is SGHDT and CDR2 YYEEEE. The CDR3 extends over 15 amino acids. The CDR3, as DNA: TGTGCCAGCAGCTTGTGGCGGGAGGGCAGGTACGAGCAGTACTTC. Protein product: CASSLWREGRYEQYF. The variable domain in full, completed from reference TRBV5-6 and TRBJ2-7, reads DAGVTQSPTHLIKTRGQQVTLRCSPKSGHDTVSWYQQALGQGPQFIFQYYEEEERQRGNFPDRFSGHQFPNYSSELNVNALLLGDSALYLCASSLWREGRYEQYFGPGTRLTVT.

The rearrangement links TRBV5-1 to TRBJ2-1, with TRBD2 matching over 10 bases. CDR3 length equals 13 residues. After removal of 5 bases from V and 8 bases from J, the junction contained 4 bases not matched to a gene. In germline, CDR1 is SGHRS, CDR2 YFSETQ. In nucleotides, the CDR3 is TGCGCCAGCAGATCTAGCGGGAGCGATGAGCAGTTCTTC. Its translation is CASRSSGSDEQFF.

This clone appeared a single time. This chain joins TRBV25-1 and TRBJ2-7, with D perhaps matching TRBD2 (5 bases). The CDR3 contains 13 residues. CDR1 MGHDK and CDR2 SYGVNS come from the germline V gene. The ends were cut back, 0 bases at V and 6 bases at J, with 9 bases in the middle. The CDR3 reads CASSEYKGSEQYF. CDR3 coding DNA: TGTGCCAGCAGTGAATATAAAGGGAGCGAGCAGTACTTC.